Listed below are T cell receptor beta chains from one sample, sequenced in a study of T cell changes during pregnancy in multiple sclerosis. The repertoire was sequenced with immunoSEQ multiplex PCR; TCRdb's copy has only in-frame clones and lacks some. The table includes 85,000 to 100,000 clones, 75% to 95% detected once. The sample was peripheral blood, taken before pregnancy. Receptors originate from a female donor with multiple sclerosis, enrolled in a pregnancy study. The CDR3 runs from the conserved cysteine through the conserved F or W. Each record gives: clone size, J gene, V gene, D gene, CDR3 protein, CDR3 DNA. The D gene is left open where the match is weak. Only part of the rows carry a size: once, few, many, or a class if the clone is expanded.

>once|TRBJ2-3|TRBV14|NA
CASSQARLTNTQYF
TGTGCCAGCAGCCAGGCCAGACTAACCAATACGCAGTATTTT
>NA|TRBJ1-2|TRBV7-9|NA
CASSLVWQASLKNYGYTF
TGTGCCAGCAGCTTAGTGTGGCAGGCCTCTTTGAAGAACTATGGCTACACCTTC
>NA|TRBJ2-7|TRBV5-1|TRBD1
CASSLGQGISEQYF
TGCGCCAGCAGCCTCGGACAGGGTATCTCCGAGCAGTACTTC
>NA|TRBJ2-3|TRBV7-9|NA
CASSITGASTDTQYF
TGTGCCAGCAGCATAACAGGAGCTAGCACAGATACGCAGTATTTT
>NA|TRBJ2-1|TRBV27|TRBD2
CASSPRNRLAGGPYNEQFF
TGTGCCAGCAGTCCTCGGAATAGACTAGCGGGGGGCCCATACAATGAGCAGTTCTTC
>NA|TRBJ1-1|TRBV10-2|TRBD1
CAVAGTEIFLNTEAFF
TGCGCCGTTGCCGGGACAGAGATATTCTTGAACACTGAAGCTTTCTTT
>NA|TRBJ2-7|TRBV6-1|TRBD1
CASNQGQGIHEQYF
TGTGCCAGCAACCAGGGACAGGGGATCCACGAGCAGTACTTC
>NA|TRBJ2-7|TRBV5-1|TRBD1
CASIGDSSYEQYF
TGCGCCAGCATAGGGGACAGTTCCTACGAGCAGTACTTC
>NA|TRBJ1-2|TRBV7-9|NA
CASSSSLLGRAYGYTF
TGTGCCAGCAGCTCTAGCTTACTCGGGAGGGCCTATGGCTACACCTTC
>NA|TRBJ2-1|TRBV27|TRBD2
CASKAGGYNEQFF
TGTGCCAGCAAAGCGGGGGGCTACAATGAGCAGTTCTTC
>NA|TRBJ2-1|TRBV4-3|TRBD1
CASSQDAMRTGGFLYNEQFF
TGCGCCAGCAGCCAAGATGCGATGAGGACAGGGGGCTTTCTCTACAATGAGCAGTTCTTC
>NA|TRBJ1-2|TRBV5-4|NA
CASSSTSGGSGYTF
TGTGCCAGCAGCTCAACCTCGGGGGGAAGTGGCTACACCTTC
>NA|TRBJ1-2|TRBV18|NA
CASSPDSGYGYTF
TGTGCCAGCTCTCCTGACAGTGGCTATGGCTACACCTTC
>once|TRBJ1-4|TRBV6-6|TRBD1
CASSLGQGANEKLFF
TGTGCCAGCAGTTTAGGTCAGGGGGCAAATGAAAAACTGTTTTTT
>few|TRBJ1-5|TRBV4-1|NA
CASSQPMGEGPYQPQHF
TGCGCCAGCAGCCAACCCATGGGGGAGGGCCCTTACCAGCCCCAGCATTTT
>NA|TRBJ2-1|TRBV4-1|TRBD2
CASSLGRASSNEQFF
TGCGCCAGCAGCCTCGGGAGGGCCAGCTCCAATGAGCAGTTCTTC
>NA|TRBJ2-7|TRBV19|TRBD1
CASRPRGQGTYEQYF
TGTGCCAGTCGCCCTCGGGGACAGGGGACCTACGAGCAGTACTTC
>NA|TRBJ1-5|TRBV6-1|NA
CASSAVQGGQPQHF
TGTGCCAGCAGTGCTGTCCAAGGGGGTCAGCCCCAGCATTTT
>once|TRBJ1-3|TRBV5-4|NA
CASSLAGQSGNTIYF
TGTGCCAGCAGCTTGGCAGGGCAATCTGGAAACACCATATATTTT
>NA|TRBJ1-5|TRBV19|NA
CASMRGTFRQPQHF
TGTGCCAGTATGCGAGGGACTTTTCGGCAGCCCCAGCATTTT
>NA|TRBJ2-2|TRBV4-2|NA
CASSPLRDNAGELFF
TGTGCCAGCAGCCCTCTACGGGATAACGCCGGGGAGCTGTTTTTT
>NA|TRBJ1-2|TRBV28|TRBD1
CASSLPTGGYGYTF
TGTGCCAGCAGTTTACCGACAGGGGGATATGGCTACACCTTC
>NA|TRBJ2-1|TRBV7-3|NA
CASSLTRGLGEQFF
TGTGCCAGCAGCTTAACGCGGGGCCTTGGGGAGCAGTTCTTC
>few|TRBJ1-1|TRBV18|TRBD1
CASSRDRGTEAFF
TGTGCCAGCTCACGTGACAGGGGGACTGAAGCTTTCTTT
>NA|TRBJ2-1|TRBV5-1|NA
CASSLVEWDEQFF
TGCGCCAGCAGCTTGGTGGAGTGGGATGAGCAGTTCTTC
>NA|TRBJ2-1|TRBV19|TRBD1
CASSTGTGDPTTYNEQFF
TGTGCCAGTAGTACCGGGACAGGAGACCCGACTACTTACAATGAGCAGTTCTTC
>NA|TRBJ1-1|TRBV19|NA
CASSILGGTTEAFF
TGTGCCAGTAGTATCTTGGGAGGTACCACTGAAGCTTTCTTT
>once|TRBJ1-1|TRBV6-5|NA
CASSYRGTLGNTEAFF
TGTGCCAGCAGTTACAGGGGGACACTCGGGAACACTGAAGCTTTCTTT
>NA|TRBJ2-5|TRBV7-2|TRBD2
CASSLGPLLAGGQETQYF
TGTGCCAGCAGCTTAGGACCCCTACTAGCGGGGGGTCAAGAGACCCAGTACTTC
>once|TRBJ2-1|TRBV2|TRBD2
CASSDKRGGYEQFF
TGTGCCAGCAGTGACAAGCGGGGAGGGTATGAGCAGTTCTTC
>NA|TRBJ2-7|TRBV4-1|TRBD1
CASSQTDRGGSYEQYF
TGCGCCAGCAGCCAAACAGACAGGGGGGGTTCCTACGAGCAGTACTTC
>NA|TRBJ2-3|TRBV29-1|NA
CSVEAAGTSTDTQYF
TGCAGCGTTGAAGCAGCAGGAACTAGCACAGATACGCAGTATTTT
>NA|TRBJ1-2|TRBV14|NA
CASSQVESMGSEGYTF
TGTGCCAGCAGCCAAGTTGAGTCTATGGGCAGTGAGGGCTACACCTTC
>NA|TRBJ1-5|TRBV14|TRBD1
CASSQGQGGQPQHF
TGTGCCAGCAGCCAAGGACAGGGCGGTCAGCCCCAGCATTTT
>once|TRBJ2-4|TRBV11-2|NA
CASSLEGLLTLSAKNIQYF
TGTGCCAGCAGCTTAGAGGGACTCCTAACCCTCAGTGCCAAAAACATTCAGTACTTC
>NA|TRBJ2-7|TRBV28|NA
CASSSTRKGPSYEQYF
TGTGCCAGCAGTTCCACTCGAAAGGGGCCATCCTACGAGCAGTACTTC
>NA|TRBJ1-1|TRBV4-2|NA
CASSQNRENTEAFF
TGTGCCAGCAGCCAAAACAGGGAGAACACTGAAGCTTTCTTT
>NA|TRBJ1-5|TRBV7-2|TRBD1
CASSSTGGNLNQPQHF
TGTGCCAGCAGTTCGACAGGGGGCAACTTAAATCAGCCCCAGCATTTT
>NA|TRBJ2-3|TRBV9|NA
CASSVRRGTDTQYF
TGTGCCAGCAGCGTCCGTCGGGGGACAGATACGCAGTATTTT
>NA|TRBJ2-3|TRBV10-1|TRBD2
CASSARTSGDNTDTQYF
TGCGCCAGCAGCGCTAGGACTAGCGGAGATAACACAGATACGCAGTATTTT
>once|TRBJ2-2|TRBV27|NA
CASRQRVRAFNTGELFF
TGTGCCAGCAGACAAAGGGTCAGGGCTTTCAACACCGGGGAGCTGTTTTTT
>NA|TRBJ2-1|TRBV28|TRBD2
CASSPGEGYNEQFF
TGTGCCAGCAGCCCGGGGGAGGGTTACAATGAGCAGTTCTTC
>NA|TRBJ1-2|TRBV28|NA
CASTGPIPNYGYTF
TGTGCCAGCACCGGTCCCATCCCTAACTATGGCTACACCTTC
>NA|TRBJ1-5|TRBV28|NA
CASSMDTPGNQPQHF
TGTGCCAGCAGCATGGACACCCCTGGCAATCAGCCCCAGCATTTT
>NA|TRBJ1-1|TRBV19|NA
CASSISLLQRGAFF
TGTGCCAGTAGTATAAGCCTCCTGCAAAGAGGAGCTTTCTTT
>NA|TRBJ2-1|TRBV15|NA
CATSRDVGQGSGEQFF
TGTGCCACCAGCAGAGATGTGGGCCAGGGGAGTGGTGAGCAGTTCTTC
>NA|TRBJ2-2|TRBV18|TRBD1
CASSRDRNTGELFF
TGTGCCAGCTCAAGGGACAGGAACACCGGGGAGCTGTTTTTT
>NA|TRBJ1-1|TRBV5-1|TRBD1
CASSLNTGVNTEAFF
TGCGCCAGCAGCCTAAATACAGGGGTGAACACTGAAGCTTTCTTT
>few|TRBJ1-5|TRBV6-6|TRBD1
CASSLGQGNQPQHF
TGTGCCAGCAGCCTCGGACAGGGCAATCAGCCCCAGCATTTT
>NA|TRBJ1-4|TRBV2|TRBD1
CASTGTGGEKLFF
TGTGCCAGCACTGGGACAGGGGGTGAAAAACTGTTTTTT
>NA|TRBJ2-7|TRBV4-3|NA
CASSQATASYEQYF
TGCGCCAGCAGCCAAGCGACAGCCTCCTACGAGCAGTACTTC
>NA|TRBJ2-1|TRBV6-5|NA
CASSYKSISSFDEQFF
TGTGCCAGCAGTTACAAATCAATAAGCTCATTCGATGAGCAGTTCTTC
>NA|TRBJ2-3|TRBV19|TRBD2
CASSIVRGTSAPDTQYF
TGTGCCAGTAGTATAGTCAGGGGGACTAGCGCCCCAGATACGCAGTATTTT
>NA|TRBJ1-2|TRBV15|NA
CATSRVGGAINYGYTF
TGTGCCACCAGCAGAGTAGGTGGGGCAATTAACTATGGCTACACCTTC
>NA|TRBJ2-7|TRBV2|TRBD2
CASTGQLQGLAGEKGYF
TGTGCCAGCACCGGGCAGCTCCAGGGACTAGCGGGGGAAAAAGGGTACTTC
>NA|TRBJ2-1|TRBV5-1|NA
CASSLRGGASYNEQFF
TGCGCCAGCAGCTTGAGAGGGGGGGCCTCGTACAATGAGCAGTTCTTC